This T cell receptor (beta chain) comes out of a study of T cell repertoires and HLA-DP antigens (dated by TCRdb to the late 2010s). The study in broad terms: An in vitro model of CD4+ T cell alloreactivity against allogeneic HLA-DP presented by transduced HeLa cells was used in the study. The two alloantigens modelled structurally similar versus dissimilar alloantigens, differing from self at one and about eleven peptide-binding groove amino acids, respectively. The three donors were two male and one female, with ages ranging from the 18-to-29 to the 60-to-69 age band. Average DNA input was about 0.2 ug for sorted CD137+CD4+ samples, compared with approximately 1,300 ng for pre-culture CD4+ samples.

V was cut back by 5 bases and J by 9 bases, leaving a gap of 11 bases between them. CDR1 and CDR2 were assigned from the germline V gene as MNHNS and SASEGT. The CDR3 covers 13 residues, taking in both the cysteine and the phenylalanine. The DNA shown is the 39-base CDR3, in frame from base 1. Untouched CD4+ T cells were isolated from Ficoll-separated PBMC by magnetic bead negative selection, reaching an average purity of about 98%. Untouched CD4+ T cells were isolated from Ficoll-separated PBMC with magnetic beads, reaching about 97.7% purity with negligible CD8+ contamination. Peripheral blood mononuclear cells came from the buffy coats of a few healthy blood donors. Each of the three donors was CMV seronegative. The DNeasy Blood & Tissue Kit was used to extract genomic DNA. For each subject, genomic DNA from sorted CD137+CD4+ cells and from pre-culture CD4+ baseline samples underwent TCRB sequencing.

General findings and caveats noted by the study authors: Sorted CD137+ cells showed similar clonality against both alloantigens, at approximately 0.4, which was much higher than the approximately 0.04 seen in pre-culture samples. Naive and memory CD4+ repertoires were not analysed separately. Average cumulative frequency of clones undetected before culture was roughly 36% against one allele and over 50% against the other. Limitations included only a few donors, a non-physiological HeLa antigen-presenting system, and the use of total CD4+ responder cells.

To note about this clone: This receptor's antigen is unknown. The record has no base qualities; no much larger clone is one base away.

TCRB CDR3 regions were amplified with the immunoSEQ multiplex PCR using forward primers for 54 TRBV segments and reverse primers for 13 TRBJ segments. Pre-culture CD4+ samples were sequenced at deep resolution, targeting some 220,000 T cell genomes. Sequencing of amplicons was performed on an Illumina HiSeq System, and 87 bp reads covering the CDR3 were generated. Turning to the authors' computational methods: Reads were corrected for PCR and sequencing errors, and CDR3 regions were defined by alignment to IMGT reference sequences. Synthetic template pools were used to estimate the numbers of templates and unique rearrangements. Clonality was computed as 1 minus Pielou's evenness. Richness was estimated with the Daley-Smith estimator. Repertoire overlap was measured with Morisita's index. A clone counted as low-abundance if it appeared in cultured samples but went undetected in the pre-culture repertoire of the same donor. Sourced from immuneACCESS, this table was stored by TCRdb with only in-frame sequences that have V and J called. A share of the clones is absent; for the studies checked, an unresolved V gene accounts for under half, and the remainder has no known explanation. V, J and clone size are those of that table, while D and trimming were read from the DNA. The sample table contains approximately 73,000 clones; only one count was recorded for around 77% of them. The leading ten clones occupy 1.6% of the sample.

Recombination connected TRBV6-1 to TRBJ1-6; perhaps TRBD1 is the D gene, with 5 bases matching. This sequence originates from a man aged 55 to 70 in good health and CMV-seronegative. The sample taken for sequencing was CD4+ T cells from PBMCs. CDR3 region: CASSSGGGSPLHF. The DNA sequence is as follows: TGTGCCAGCAGTTCGGGGGGTGGTTCACCCCTCCACTTT.